One and the same sample provided the 8 T cell receptor beta chains below, sequenced in a study of shared clonotypes between healthy human individuals. Data came from immunoSEQ multiplex PCR; TCRdb stores just in-frame clones and leaves some out. Here the sample spans roughly 2.6 million clones, more than 80% being singletons. The specimen sequenced was naive CD4+ T cells sorted from blood. As for subset: CD45RA+ positively selected. Source of these receptors: a man younger than 35 in good health.

The genes are TRBV29-1 and TRBJ2-1, with 8 nucleotides matching TRBD2. CDR3 length: 15 amino acids. J gave up 8 bases and V 4 bases, and 13 bases lay outside the gene matches. Germline CDR1 SQVTM, CDR2 ANQGSEA. The CDR3 loop reads CSVGKTSGPSDEQFF. For the CDR3, the DNA is TGCAGCGTTGGGAAAACTAGCGGACCCTCTGATGAGCAGTTCTTC.

This rearrangement joins TRBV5-8 to TRBJ1-1, with a weak D call TRBD1 (5 bases). Trimming removed 6 bases at V and 4 bases at J, with 13 bases between. The CDR3 is 13 residues long. Germline loops: CDR1 SGHTS, CDR2 YDEGEE. CDR3 bases: TGTGCCAGCACTTGGGGGTGGCTCACTGAAGCTTTCTTT. This sequence encodes CASTWGWLTEAFF.

The rearrangement links TRBV18 to TRBJ2-1, with TRBD2 matching 15 bases. The CDR3 totals 17 residues. The J segment lost 4 bases and the V segment lost 4 bases, leaving 5 bases of the junction unmatched. Germline V gene lookup returns CDR1 KGHSH and CDR2 LQKENI. The CDR3 here is CASSQGLAGGPYNEQFF. The CDR3 DNA reads TGTGCCAGCTCACAAGGACTAGCGGGAGGGCCGTACAATGAGCAGTTCTTC.

The chain has TRBV2 and TRBJ2-7; 9 bases are a match to TRBD2. The V segment lost 4 bases and the J segment 0 bases; nucleotides outside the gene matches: 4. Germline CDR1 is SNHLY and CDR2 is FYNNEI. This CDR3 spans 15 amino acids. CDR3 bases: TGTGCCAGCAGTGGCCTAGCGGGGATCTCCTACGAGCAGTACTTC. Its translation: CASSGLAGISYEQYF.

The count of this clone is one. The DNA for the CDR3 is TGTGCCAGCACTCTAGGGGAGCCAAGAAACACCATATATTTT. Translation gives CASTLGEPRNTIYF. V usage is TRBV28 and J usage is TRBJ1-3; TRBD1 is a possible D gene (5 bases). V was shortened by 7 bases and J by 5 bases, with 15 bases between the two germline ends. Germline V gene sequence: CDR1 MDHEN, CDR2 SYDVKM. There are 14 residues in the CDR3.

The chain employs TRBV19 and TRBJ2-3; D possibly corresponds to TRBD1 (6 bases). The V end was cut by 3 bases, the J end by 1 base, with 14 bases between. CDR1 is LNHDA and CDR2 is SQIVND in the germline V gene (reference sequence). This CDR3 spans 16 amino acids. CDR3 sequence (DNA): TGTGCCAGTAGTATTCTCTGGGGACAACGCACAGATACGCAGTATTTT. It translates to CASSILWGQRTDTQYF.

V and J are TRBV19 and TRBJ2-7; D perhaps matches TRBD2 (7 bases). The germline V gene encodes CDR1 LNHDA and CDR2 SQIVND (reference sequence). CDR3 length: 18 amino acids. The V end was cut by 2 bases, the J end by 2 bases, with 22 bases between. CDR3 residues: CASSISPPLQGRAYEQYF. Here the CDR3 DNA reads TGTGCCAGTAGTATAAGTCCCCCCCTGCAGGGGAGGGCCTACGAGCAGTACTTC.

The chain uses TRBV11-2 and TRBJ2-6; tentatively, D is TRBD2 (5 bases). This CDR3 region has 18 residues. The germline V gene encodes CDR1 SGHAT and CDR2 FQNNGV. The V gene lost 1 base and the J gene lost 4 bases, with 17 bases spanning the gap. In DNA form, the CDR3 reads TGTGCCAGCAGCTTAGTTGGCAGGCCACCGGGAGGGGCCAACGTCCTGACTTTC. Translation gives CASSLVGRPPGGANVLTF.